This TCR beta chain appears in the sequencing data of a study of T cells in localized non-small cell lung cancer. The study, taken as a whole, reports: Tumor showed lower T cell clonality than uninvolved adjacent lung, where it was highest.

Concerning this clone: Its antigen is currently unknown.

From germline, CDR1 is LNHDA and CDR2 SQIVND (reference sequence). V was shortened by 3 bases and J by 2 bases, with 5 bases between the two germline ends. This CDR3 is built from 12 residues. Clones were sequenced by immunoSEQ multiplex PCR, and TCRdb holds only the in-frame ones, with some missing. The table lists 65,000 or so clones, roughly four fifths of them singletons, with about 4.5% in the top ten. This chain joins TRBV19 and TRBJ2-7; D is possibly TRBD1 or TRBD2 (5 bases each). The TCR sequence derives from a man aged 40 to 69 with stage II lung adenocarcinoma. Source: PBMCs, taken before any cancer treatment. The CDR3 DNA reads TGTGCCAGTAGTATGGGACCCTACGAGCAGTACTTC. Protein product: CASSMGPYEQYF.